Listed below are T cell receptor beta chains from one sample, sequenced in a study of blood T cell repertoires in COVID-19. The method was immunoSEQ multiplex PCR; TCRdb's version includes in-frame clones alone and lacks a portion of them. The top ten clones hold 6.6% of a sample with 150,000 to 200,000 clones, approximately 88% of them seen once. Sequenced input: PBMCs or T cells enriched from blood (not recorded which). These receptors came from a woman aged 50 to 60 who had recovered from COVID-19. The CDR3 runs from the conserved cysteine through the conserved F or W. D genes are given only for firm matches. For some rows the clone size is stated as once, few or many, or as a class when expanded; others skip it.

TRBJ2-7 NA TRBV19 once TGTGCCAGTCCCGACACCTTCGGGGCCTACGAGCAGTACTTC CASPDTFGAYEQYF
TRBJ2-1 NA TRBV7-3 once TGTGCCAGCAGCTTAACGTTCGGGGATGAGCAGTTCTTC CASSLTFGDEQFF
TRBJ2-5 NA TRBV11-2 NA TGTGCCAGCAGCTTTTGGGGGGGGGCCCGGGAGACCCAGTACTTC CASSFWGGARETQYF
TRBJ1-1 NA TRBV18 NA TGTGCCAGCTCACCACTTAGTAAGGGGTCGGGGAACACTGAAGCTTTCTTT CASSPLSKGSGNTEAFF
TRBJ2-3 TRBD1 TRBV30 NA TGTGCCTGTTCACAGGGGCGACGTACAGATACGCAGTATTTT CACSQGRRTDTQYF
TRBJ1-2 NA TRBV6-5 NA TGTGCCAGCAGTCTCGGGCCAGGAGGAGACTATGGCTACACCTTC CASSLGPGGDYGYTF
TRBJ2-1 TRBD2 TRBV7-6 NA TGTGCCAGCAGCGCCCGACTAGCGGCCCTTTACAATGAGCAGTTCTTC CASSARLAALYNEQFF
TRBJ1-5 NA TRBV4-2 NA TGTGCCAGCAGCCTCTCAGGGGATAGCAATCAGCCCCAGCATTTT CASSLSGDSNQPQHF
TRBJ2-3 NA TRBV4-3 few TGCGCCAGCAGCCAAGAATTGGCGGAGGGATTAGATACGCAGTATTTT CASSQELAEGLDTQYF
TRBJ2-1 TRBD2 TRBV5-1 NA TGCGCCAGCACGATGGCGGGGGGGAGCTCCTACAATGAGCAGTTCTTC CASTMAGGSSYNEQFF
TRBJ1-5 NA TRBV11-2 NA TGTGCCAGCAGCTTATTTGGAGGAAGCAATCAGCCCCAGCATTTT CASSLFGGSNQPQHF
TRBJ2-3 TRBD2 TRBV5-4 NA TGTGCCAGCAGCGAGCGGGGGGGCGCCACAGATACGCAGTATTTT CASSERGGATDTQYF
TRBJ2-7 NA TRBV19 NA TGTGCCAGTAGTATAGGGACAGACTACGAGCAGTACTTC CASSIGTDYEQYF
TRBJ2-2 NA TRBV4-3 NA TGCGCCAGCCTGGCCCTCACCGGGGAGCTGTTTTTT CASLALTGELFF
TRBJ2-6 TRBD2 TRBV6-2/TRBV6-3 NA TGTGCCAGCAGTCCCTTACTAGCGGGGGGCACAAGGTCTGGGGCCAACGTCCTGACTTTC CASSPLLAGGTRSGANVLTF
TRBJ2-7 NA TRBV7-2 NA TGTGCCAGCAGCTTACAGGGGTTCAGTGGTAACGAGCAGTACTTC CASSLQGFSGNEQYF
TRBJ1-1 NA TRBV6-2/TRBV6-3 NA TGTGCCAGCAGTTACGCCGCTATGAACACTGAAGCTTTCTTT CASSYAAMNTEAFF
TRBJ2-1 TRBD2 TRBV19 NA TGTGCCAGCCGGGGGGACCTGGCCCATGAGCAGTTCTTC CASRGDLAHEQFF
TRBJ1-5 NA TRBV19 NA TGTGCCAGCATGCCTCCAGGACTCGATCAGCCCCAGCATTTT CASMPPGLDQPQHF
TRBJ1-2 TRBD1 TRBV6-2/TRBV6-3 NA TGTGCCAGCAGTCGCGGGACAGGGGGCAACTATGGCTACACCTTC CASSRGTGGNYGYTF
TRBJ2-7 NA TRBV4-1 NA TGCGCCAGCAGCCAAGATCTAGGGCAGGACAGATCCTACGAGCAGTACTTC CASSQDLGQDRSYEQYF
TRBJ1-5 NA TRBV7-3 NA TGTGCCAGCAGCTTAACCCAGGGATCCAGGCGGAGGGGCAATCAGCCCCAGCATTTT CASSLTQGSRRRGNQPQHF
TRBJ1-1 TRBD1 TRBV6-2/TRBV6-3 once TGTGCCAGCAGTTACACAGGGGGCGGTCACACTGAAGCTTTCTTT CASSYTGGGHTEAFF
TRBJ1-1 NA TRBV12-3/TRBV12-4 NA TGTGCCAGCAGTTTGAGGCTCAGCACTGAAGCTTTCTTT CASSLRLSTEAFF
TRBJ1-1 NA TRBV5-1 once TGCGCCAGCAGCCTATATGACACAGTTCCTGAAGCTTTCTTT CASSLYDTVPEAFF
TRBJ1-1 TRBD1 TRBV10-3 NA TGTGCCATCAGTGAGCCGGGACAGGGGGCAGCGGCAGCTTTCTTT CAISEPGQGAAAAFF
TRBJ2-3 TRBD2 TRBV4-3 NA TGCGCCAGCAGCCAAGATCCCAGCGGGGGGGCGGCAGATACGCAGTATTTT CASSQDPSGGAADTQYF
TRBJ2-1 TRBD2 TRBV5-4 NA TGTGCCAGCAGCTTTTTTAGCGGGGGATATGAGCAGTTCTTC CASSFFSGGYEQFF
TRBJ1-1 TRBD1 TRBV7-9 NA TGTGCCAGCAGTTGGCAGGGGGCTATCACTGAAGCTTTCTTT CASSWQGAITEAFF
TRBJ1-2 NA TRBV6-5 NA TGTGCCAGCATCGACGGGGTTGTGGGCTACACCTTC CASIDGVVGYTF
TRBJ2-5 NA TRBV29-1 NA TGCAGCGTTGAAGGGAGCCCGGTCGAAGAGACCCAGTACTTC CSVEGSPVEETQYF
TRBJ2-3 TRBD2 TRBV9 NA TGTGCCAGCAGCGTAGTGTCTAGCGGTACAGATACGCAGTATTTT CASSVVSSGTDTQYF
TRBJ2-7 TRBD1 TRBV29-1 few TGCAGCGGGGGGACCGGGACAGGGGGCGAGCAGTACTTC CSGGTGTGGEQYF
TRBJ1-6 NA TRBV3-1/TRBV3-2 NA TGTGCCAGCGATCAGGGTGGCGGCAATTCACCCCTCCACTTT CASDQGGGNSPLHF
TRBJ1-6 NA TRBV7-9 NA TGTGCCAGCAGCTTAGAGCCTGCCGGGAGGTCTAATTCACCCCTCCACTTT CASSLEPAGRSNSPLHF
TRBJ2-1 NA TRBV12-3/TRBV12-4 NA TGTGCCAGCAGTGTGCAGTCTTACAATGAGCAGTTCTTC CASSVQSYNEQFF
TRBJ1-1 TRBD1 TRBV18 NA TGTGCCAGCTCAGAGAAATCGGGACAGACTGAAGCTTTCTTT CASSEKSGQTEAFF
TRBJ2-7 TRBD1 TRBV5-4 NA TGTGCCAGCAGCGAAAGACAGGGTTTCTCCTACGAGCAGTACTTC CASSERQGFSYEQYF
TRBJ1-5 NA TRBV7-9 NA TGTGCCAGCAGCTTAGTATCGTCTAATCAGCCCCAGCATTTT CASSLVSSNQPQHF
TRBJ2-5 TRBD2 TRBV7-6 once TGTGCCAGCAGCTTACTAGCGGGGGGTGTCCAAGAGACCCAGTACTTC CASSLLAGGVQETQYF
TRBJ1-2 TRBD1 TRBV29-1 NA TGCAGCGTTGAACCCCGGAGGACAGGGCCCAATGGCTACACCTTC CSVEPRRTGPNGYTF